The present entry profiles one T cell receptor beta chain with its context. Some clones are missing from TCRdb's copy, which holds only in-frame ones; the method was immunoSEQ multiplex PCR. The table shows roughly 150,000 clones, with roughly nine tenths occurring only once. CDR3 length: 15 residues. Per the germline V gene, CDR1 is MNHNS and CDR2 is SASEGT. V dropped 2 bases and J dropped 13; count of bases not matched to a gene: 9. The sample is drawn from a study of blood T cell repertoires in COVID-19. Study-level background: The origin of the acute and convalescent COVID-19 samples was the United States, Italy and Spain. PBMCs, B-cell-depleted T cells, or T cells were the source of the cDNA or gDNA that made up the material.

The sample consisted of peripheral blood. The TCR originated in a woman aged 60-75 years with active COVID-19. The rearrangement uses TRBV6-1 and TRBJ1-6; 9 bases match TRBD1. The CDR3 loop reads CASSEFTGTGTPLHF. The CDR3 DNA sequence: TGTGCCAGCAGTGAATTTACCGGGACAGGGACCCCCCTCCACTTT.